These 3 T cell receptor beta chains originate from one sample sequenced in a study of OX40 agonist ivuxolimab in advanced cancers. Produced via immunoSEQ multiplex PCR; TCRdb's table is partial and in-frame only. The top ten hold over 20% of the sample, which has about 38,000 clones, around four fifths seen once. This material consisted of CD4+ or CD8+ T cells sorted from blood, taken in a trial of the OX40 agonist ivuxolimab. These receptors came from an adult with an advanced solid tumor such as melanoma, head and neck, liver or kidney cancer.

This chain connects TRBV7-2 to TRBJ1-2; weak D call: TRBD1 (6 bases). Between the trimmed V and J ends, which lost 4 bases and 5 bases, there was a span of 8 bases. The CDR3 loop spans 12 amino acids. Germline CDR1 SGHTA, CDR2 FQGNSA. The CDR3, as DNA: TGTGCCAGCAGCTCACAGGGTTATGGCTACACCTTC. This codes for CASSSQGYGYTF.

The chain uses TRBV18 and TRBJ2-7, with a tentative D call TRBD1 (5 bases). The CDR3 sequence is 13 residues long. Trimming removed 1 base at V and 8 bases at J, with 12 bases between. Germline CDR1 reads KGHSH; CDR2 reads LQKENI. CDR3 sequence (DNA): TGTGCCAGCTCACCACGACCACAGGACCAGCAGTACTTC. Its translation is CASSPRPQDQQYF.

The V call is TRBV29-1, the J call TRBJ1-1; TRBD1 matches at 8 bases. There are 15 residues in the CDR3. Per germline, CDR1 SQVTM and CDR2 ANQGSEA. J lost 4 bases, V lost 6 bases, and 13 bases had no gene match. CDR3 bases: TGCAGCGTACAAACGGACAGGGCAGTCCGCACTGAAGCTTTCTTT. Its protein is CSVQTDRAVRTEAFF.